This passage covers 19 T cell receptor beta chains from one sample sequenced in a study of radiation and T cells in renal cell carcinoma. Noted time point: blood 4 weeks post-SBRT, at nephrectomy. Treatment: 15 Gy SBRT to primary tumor, nephrectomy 4 weeks later. Repertoires were generated with immunoSEQ multiplex PCR, while TCRdb's copy carries only in-frame clones and drops some. The sample carries some 46,000 clones, about 82% recorded once. Specimen: blood, collected from a patient whose treatment included radiotherapy and nephrectomy. All receptors come from an older woman with renal cell carcinoma.

V gene TRBV18 combines with J gene TRBJ2-7; D is unresolved. V was pared by 0 bases and J by 7 bases, with 19 bases between. Germline V gene sequence: CDR1 KGHSH, CDR2 LQKENI. CDR3 length: 16 amino acids. CDR3 in amino acids: CASSPPGGVFPGEQYF. Written as DNA, the CDR3 is TGTGCCAGCTCACCACCGGGCGGAGTCTTCCCCGGAGAGCAGTACTTC.

This rearrangement joins TRBV6-5 to TRBJ1-4; no firm D call. The CDR3 has 14 amino acids. Germline CDR1 is MNHEY and CDR2 is SVGAGI. V was clipped by 4 bases and J by 0 bases, with 6 bases between them. CDR3 loop: CASSSQATNEKLFF. DNA for the CDR3: TGTGCCAGCAGTTCTCAGGCAACTAATGAAAAACTGTTTTTT.

The chain recombines TRBV6-6 with TRBJ1-1; the match to TRBD1 covers 7 bases. The V gene's germline CDR1 is MNHNY and CDR2 SVGAGI (reference sequence). The J segment lost 4 bases and the V segment lost 5 bases, leaving 4 bases of the junction unmatched. The CDR3 has 13 amino acids. The CDR3 spells CASSTGTATEAFF. CDR3 DNA: TGTGCCAGCAGTACAGGGACAGCCACTGAAGCTTTCTTT.

This chain connects TRBV7-2 to TRBJ1-1; TRBD1 matches 8 bases. This CDR3 comprises 14 residues. The germline gives CDR1 SGHTA, CDR2 FQGNSA. The J segment lost 1 base and the V segment lost 5 bases, leaving 3 bases of the junction unmatched. DNA of the CDR3: TGTGCCAGCAGCCTACAGGGGGGGAACACTGAAGCTTTCTTT. It is translated as CASSLQGGNTEAFF.

The V gene is TRBV4-2, the J gene TRBJ1-1; D uncertain. Germline CDR1 is LGHNA and CDR2 is YNFKEQ. Trimming took 1 base from V and 10 from J, leaving 10 bases between them. The CDR3 loop spans 12 amino acids. CDR3 DNA: TGTGCCAGCAGCCAAGTGGGTCTGGGAGCTTTCTTT. This sequence encodes CASSQVGLGAFF.

This clone was recorded only once. The J gene is TRBJ2-3, the V gene TRBV25-1; 8 bases fit TRBD2. Germline CDR1 reads MGHDK; CDR2 reads SYGVNS. The V gene end was trimmed by 4 bases and the J gene end by 5 bases; junction bases not matched to a gene: 8. There are 15 residues in the CDR3. CDR3 sequence reads: CASSGAGAGEDTQYF. The DNA for the CDR3 is TGTGCCAGCAGTGGAGCGGGAGCGGGGGAAGATACGCAGTATTTT.

The chain is built from TRBV12-5 and TRBJ1-5, with TRBD1 identical over 8 bases. Germline V gives CDR1 LGHNT, CDR2 FRNRAP. This CDR3 region has 17 residues. V was pared by 2 bases and J by 4 bases, with 10 bases of the junction left unmatched. Here the CDR3 reads CASGLSTGGRSNQPQHF. The CDR3 bases are TGTGCTAGTGGTTTGTCAACAGGGGGACGCAGTAATCAGCCCCAGCATTTT.

The rearrangement uses TRBV11-2 and TRBJ1-3, with D unclear. With 10 bases removed from V and 1 base from J, the gap between germline ends came to 5 bases. The V gene's germline CDR1 is SGHAT and CDR2 FQNNGV. The CDR3 contains 11 residues. In DNA, the CDR3 is TGTGCCACCCAATCTGGAAACACCATATATTTT. Translation: CATQSGNTIYF.

The chain carries TRBV6-5 and TRBJ1-2, with D possibly TRBD1 on 5 matching bases. Germline CDR1 reads MNHEY; CDR2 reads SVGAGI. The ends were cut back, 5 bases at V and 8 bases at J, with 18 bases in the middle. CDR3 size: 14 residues. CDR3 DNA sequence: TGTGCCAGCAGTCCGGACATGGGGTCGTGGGGCTACACCTTC. It yields the protein CASSPDMGSWGYTF.

J is TRBJ1-1 and V is TRBV19; no reliable D call. CDR1 is LNHDA and CDR2 is SQIVND in the germline V gene (reference sequence). The CDR3 totals 13 residues. Trimming removed 5 bases from V and 1 base from J, with 8 bases in between. The CDR3 nucleotides are TGTGCCAGTAGTCTACAGACGAACACTGAAGCTTTCTTT. Protein: CASSLQTNTEAFF.

The J gene is TRBJ1-5, the V gene TRBV6-1; a possible D gene is TRBD1 (5 bases). Germline CDR1 reads MNHNS; CDR2 reads SASEGT. Trimming pared 6 bases from V and 5 bases from J, leaving 17 bases between. The CDR3 covers 15 residues. Written as DNA, the CDR3 is TGTGCCAGCAGCGATTCCCCGATGGGGGATCAGCCCCAGCATTTT. Its protein product is CASSDSPMGDQPQHF.

The rearrangement joins TRBV21-1 to TRBJ2-1; no DNA check was done on the table's D call, TRBD1. TRBV21-1 is classified as a pseudogene. The CDR3 covers 18 residues. The CDR3 loop is CASSKGFNRGCSYNEQFF. The CDR3 DNA reads as TGTGCCAGCAGCAAAGGATTCAACAGGGGTTGCTCCTACAATGAGCAGTTCTTC.

The rearrangement links TRBV6-7 to TRBJ2-5; the D is unclear. TRBV6-7 belongs to the ORF category, with a function that is uncertain. The CDR3 has 13 amino acids. Trimming took 4 bases from V and 5 from J, leaving 11 bases between them. Here the CDR3 DNA reads TGTGCCAGCAGTTTTACTGCGCCGGAGACCCAGTACTTC. This gives the protein CASSFTAPETQYF.

The chain recombines TRBV6-5 with TRBJ1-5, with D hard to call. Germline V gives CDR1 MNHEY, CDR2 SVGAGI. The CDR3 has 13 amino acids. V gave up 5 bases and J gave up 1 base, with 6 bases separating them. The CDR3: CASSRRSNQPQHF. The CDR3 DNA is TGTGCCAGCAGTCGGAGAAGCAATCAGCCCCAGCATTTT.

V is TRBV6-1 and J is TRBJ1-5; no firm D call. Per the germline V gene, CDR1 is MNHNS and CDR2 is SASEGT. CDR3 length: 14 residues. Trimming took 8 bases from V and 0 from J, leaving 11 bases between them. In nucleotides, the CDR3 is TGTGCCAGCCAGAAGAGCGATAGCAATCAGCCCCAGCATTTT. Encoded protein: CASQKSDSNQPQHF.

This clone was seen a few times. CDR3 loop: CASSFSYTEAFF. Written as DNA, the CDR3 is TGTGCCAGCAGCTTCTCCTACACTGAAGCTTTCTTT. The rearrangement joins TRBV7-9 to TRBJ1-1; D gene uncertain. The CDR3 has 12 amino acids. Per the germline V gene, CDR1 is SEHNR and CDR2 is FQNEAQ (reference sequence). V lost 3 bases and J lost 3, with 5 bases in between.

The chain has TRBV5-8 and TRBJ2-5; D call uncertain. Per the germline V gene, CDR1 is SGHTS and CDR2 is YDEGEE. This CDR3 is built from 11 residues. V shed 9 bases and J shed 5 bases, with 11 bases lying between them. CDR3 DNA: TGTGCCACTTACTGGTACGAGACCCAGTACTTC. Translation: CATYWYETQYF.

V usage is TRBV14 and J usage is TRBJ2-7, with 9 positions matching TRBD2. Germline loops: CDR1 SGHDN, CDR2 FVKESK. The CDR3 consists of 15 residues. Germline trimming cut 3 bases from V and 1 base from J; bases unmatched to any gene: 4. The CDR3 DNA follows: TGTGCCAGCAGCCATGGCAGCGGGGGGTCCTACGAGCAGTACTTC. Amino acid sequence: CASSHGSGGSYEQYF.

V usage is TRBV6-6 and J usage is TRBJ1-1; 7 bases are a match to TRBD1. This CDR3 has 15 amino acids. Germline lookup yields CDR1 MNHNY and CDR2 SVGAGI (reference sequence). The V and J ends lost 0 bases and 6 bases, in that order; junction bases with no gene match: 7. Here the CDR3 reads CASSYSRQGRAEAFF. For the CDR3, the DNA is TGTGCCAGCAGTTACTCGAGACAGGGTCGGGCTGAAGCTTTCTTT.